The 13 T cell receptor beta chains below were found in one sample sequenced in a study. TCRdb re-called the RT-PCR reads through MiXCR, storing one row per CDR3 protein. The sample gives about 700,000 distinct CDR3 sequences, approximately 15% of which show up once; 3.6% is in the top ten. The sequencing sample was made of memory CD4+ T cells from blood. Receptors were obtained from a female donor in good health, serving as a healthy control.

The rearrangement links TRBV7-2 to TRBJ2-2, with D perhaps given as TRBD1 or TRBD2 (5 bases each). Trimming pared 4 bases from V and 6 bases from J, leaving 15 bases between. Germline V gives CDR1 SGHTA, CDR2 FQGNSA. This CDR3 region has 15 residues. The CDR3 here is CASSYRARDPGELFF. As DNA, the CDR3 is TGTGCCAGCAGCTACCGGGCCAGGGACCCCGGGGAGCTGTTTTTT.

A few counts support this clonotype. The V gene is TRBV5-1, the J gene TRBJ2-5; D tentatively fits TRBD1 or TRBD2 (5 bases each). The V end was cut by 6 bases, the J end by 4 bases, with 13 bases between. The CDR3 spans 13 residues. Germline V gene data show CDR1 as SGHRS and CDR2 as YFSETQ. CDR3 sequence: CASTRPGTETQYF. CDR3 nucleotide sequence: TGCGCCAGCACCCGCCCGGGGACAGAGACCCAGTACTTC.

The V gene is TRBV20-1, the J gene TRBJ1-2; TRBD1 aligns across 9 bases. From germline, CDR1 is DFQATT and CDR2 SNEGSKA (reference sequence). The CDR3 runs 17 residues. Trimming removed 0 bases from V and 5 bases from J; junction bases left unmatched: 13. The CDR3 region is CSARDSTGGGFVYGYTF. The CDR3 DNA follows: TGCAGTGCTAGAGATTCCACAGGGGGCGGATTTGTGTATGGCTACACCTTC.

The chain links TRBV11-2 to TRBJ2-5; 10 bases are shared with TRBD2. The germline gives CDR1 SGHAT, CDR2 FQNNGV. The CDR3 length is 16 residues. V gave up 5 bases and J gave up 3 bases; unmatched junction bases: 9. The CDR3, as DNA: TGTGCCAGCAGCCCACGAATAACTAGCGGGAAAGAGACCCAGTACTTC. Protein: CASSPRITSGKETQYF.

This clonotype was detected ten times or more. The chain recombines TRBV20-1 with TRBJ2-1; D perhaps matches TRBD2 (6 bases). CDR1 and CDR2 (germline): DFQATT, SNEGSKA (reference sequence). Trimming left V 4 bases short and J 0 bases short, with 13 bases between. The CDR3 has 15 amino acids. The CDR3 DNA reads TGCAGTGCTATGGGGGGTCCGAGCTCCTACAATGAGCAGTTCTTC. It codes for CSAMGGPSSYNEQFF.

This clonotype was observed at least ten times. The chain joins TRBV5-1 to TRBJ2-3; D gene unclear. CDR3 length: 13 residues. The germline V gene encodes CDR1 SGHRS and CDR2 YFSETQ. V lost 0 bases and J lost 4, with 6 bases in between. The CDR3: CASSLEGSDTQYF. The DNA of the CDR3 is TGCGCCAGCAGCTTGGAAGGATCAGATACGCAGTATTTT.

This clonotype was found many times. This chain connects TRBV10-3 to TRBJ2-1; D unclear. V was clipped by 4 bases and J by 8 bases, with 12 bases between them. Germline CDR1 is ENHRY and CDR2 is SYGVKD. CDR3 length equals 13 residues. CDR3 nucleotides: TGTGCCATCAGTGGGCTAGTCGGCGATGAGCAGTTCTTC. This gives the protein CAISGLVGDEQFF.

This clonotype was detected a few times. This rearrangement joins TRBV6-5 to TRBJ2-7, with TRBD2 as a possible D gene (5 bases). The germline gives CDR1 MNHEY, CDR2 SVGAGI. The CDR3 has 15 residues. Trimming left V 0 bases short and J 2 bases short, with 11 bases between. In DNA form, the CDR3 reads TGTGCCAGCAGTTACTCGGCGGGCCGCGCCTACGAGCAGTACTTC. Translating gives CASSYSAGRAYEQYF.

The chain employs TRBV6-1 and TRBJ2-5; possibly TRBD1 for D (5 bases). Germline values: CDR1 MNHNS, CDR2 SASEGT. CDR3 length equals 13 residues. V shed 7 bases and J shed 2 bases, with 11 bases lying between them. In DNA form, the CDR3 reads TGTGCCAGCAAGGGGATAGCTCAAGAGACCCAGTACTTC. Its protein product is CASKGIAQETQYF.

This clonotype has only a few counts. The V call is TRBV5-1, the J call TRBJ1-4; D is ambiguous. V lost 4 bases, J lost 0 bases, and 7 bases lay in between. This CDR3 region has 14 residues. Germline-derived CDR1 and CDR2 are SGHRS and YFSETQ. CDR3 DNA: TGCGCCAGCAGCCCGGATGCAACTAATGAAAAACTGTTTTTT. Translation: CASSPDATNEKLFF.

In DNA, the CDR3 is TGTGCCAGCAGCTTAGTGGAGATGAACACTGAAGCTTTCTTT. This translates into CASSLVEMNTEAFF. V and J are TRBV11-1 and TRBJ1-1; D not certain. The CDR3 loop spans 14 amino acids. Trimming took off 1 base at V and 0 bases at J, with 6 bases between the two ends. Germline assignment: CDR1 SGHAT and CDR2 FQDESV (reference sequence).

This clonotype was detected ten times or more. The J gene is TRBJ1-6, the V gene TRBV6-5, with D maybe TRBD1 (6 bases). Germline V gene data show CDR1 as MNHEY and CDR2 as SVGAGI. There are 15 residues in the CDR3. V lost 6 bases to trimming and J lost 3 bases, with 12 bases between them. The chain's CDR3 is CASSPTGIYNSPLHF. The DNA for the CDR3 is TGTGCCAGCAGCCCTACAGGGATCTATAATTCACCCCTCCACTTT.

This clonotype was counted ten times or more. V usage is TRBV4-3 and J usage is TRBJ1-2; the match to TRBD1 covers 7 bases. Per germline, CDR1 LGHNA and CDR2 YSLEER. This CDR3 is 16 amino acids long. V lost 1 base, J lost 4 bases, and 9 bases stayed unmatched. The CDR3 DNA follows: TGCGCCAGCAGCCAAGGCGCACAGGGGTTGAGCTATGGCTACACCTTC. It codes for CASSQGAQGLSYGYTF.